One and the same sample provided the 2 T cell receptor beta chains below, sequenced in a study of untreated major depressive disorder. Profiling relied on immunoSEQ multiplex PCR, and the TCRdb table lists in-frame clones only, not all of them. The sample carries over 20,000 clones, 85% to 95% recorded once. Material for sequencing was CD4+ T cells from PBMCs. Receptor source: a man aged 25-40 years in good health.

The rearrangement uses TRBV4-2 and TRBJ1-2, with 7 positions matching TRBD1. V lost 4 bases, J lost 7 bases, and 9 bases stayed unmatched. The CDR3 consists of 14 residues. Germline assignment: CDR1 LGHNA and CDR2 YNFKEQ. The CDR3 nucleotides are TGTGCCAGCAGCCCTAGGGCAGGGGGACGTGGCTACACCTTC. Its translation: CASSPRAGGRGYTF.

This rearrangement joins TRBV4-2 to TRBJ2-7; weak D call: TRBD2 (6 bases). There are 18 residues in the CDR3. The V gene's germline CDR1 is LGHNA and CDR2 YNFKEQ. Trimming took off 5 bases at V and 3 bases at J, with 26 bases between the two ends. CDR3 nucleotide sequence: TGTGCCAGCAGCGCGCGAAGCCCGGGGACCACTAGCAGCTACGAGCAGTACTTC. Translation gives CASSARSPGTTSSYEQYF.